This TCR beta chain emerged from a study of sequential checkpoint blockade in melanoma. Study at large: Arm A got nivolumab then ipilimumab; arm B the reverse, 1:1. Maintenance nivolumab came after either treatment sequence.

Indicated treatment: randomized to nivolumab then ipilimumab (arm A) or the reverse (arm B). From thawed PBMCs, live CD3+CD8+ cells negative for CD19 and CD56 were sorted. Trimming took 3 bases from V and 4 from J; bases not matched to a gene: 0. This CDR3 comprises 15 residues. From germline, CDR1 is SGHRS and CDR2 YFSETQ. Sequencing was performed with immunoSEQ multiplex PCR; in TCRdb, only in-frame clones are kept and a portion is missing. The sample has over 15,000 clones, approximately 80% seen once. The chain uses TRBV5-1 and TRBJ2-1; 14 bases line up with TRBD2. This specimen was CD8+ T cells sorted from blood (inferred from file names), taken from a patient given nivolumab and ipilimumab in sequence. The source is a human donor with melanoma. The CDR3 DNA reads TGCGCCAGCAGCTGGACTAGCGGGGGGTACAATGAGCAGTTCTTC. Translated: CASSWTSGGYNEQFF.